This T cell receptor beta chain was identified in a study of cytomegalovirus exposure and HLA in healthy donors listed by TCRdb under 2017. Background for the entire study: An earlier analysis of around 600 of the donors reported 250 to 300 Gb of sequence data and some 120 million unique TCR beta sequences from 150 million to 200 million T cells. An early release that covered more than 550 HLA-typed donors contained about 290 gigabases of sequencing data and around 85 million unique TCR sequences. Among the roughly 400 genotyped donors, around 81% belonged to the genetic ancestry cluster associated with self-reported Caucasian donors. The study aimed to test whether cataloging public T cell receptors could reveal signatures of past pathogen exposure. The T cell repertoires of about 700 subjects were profiled by immunosequencing and related to cytomegalovirus serostatus. Along with the 666-subject first cohort, a separate validation cohort of some 130 different subjects was used. The study combined high-throughput TCR immunosequencing, statistical association of individual TCRs with disease status, and machine learning to predict cytomegalovirus infection status. In a later analysis, previously published TCR beta repertoires from 666 donors were re-analyzed and high-resolution HLA genotyping was added so that TCR occurrence patterns could be studied. The later analysis used no new phenotypic data to find candidate immune exposures, relying instead on TCR beta sequences and their occurrence across donors. To decide whether each TCR beta V gene segment behaved as functional or pseudogenic, an earlier analysis of some 600 of the donors relied on high-throughput TCR beta sequencing. Alongside the repertoire data, information on donor age, sex, ethnicity and CMV serostatus was compiled. A later genetic analysis used genome-wide SNP genotypes for 398 of the 666 donors, treating that subset as a discovery cohort. All discovery cohort repertoires had been generated using a single sequencing platform. HLA typing covered class I and class II loci at four-digit resolution. Typing coverage differed by locus: A, B, C, DRB1 and DQB1 were typed in roughly 620-640 donors, DQA1 in around 500, DPA1 in nearly 610, and DPB1 in just under 490. Because of strong linkage in the cohort, roughly five DR-DQ haplotypes were treated as single units for association and clustering. On average, 235,054 unique TCR beta nucleotide sequences were sequenced per donor among a few hundred genotyped donors of the cohort, with 15% to 20% of those sequences being non-productive. Broad study findings and their caveats: In this cohort, only TCR beta chains were sequenced, and detectable features were limited by the absence of alpha or paired-chain data. HLA typing was unavailable for some donors at each locus, so association tests used only the typed subset. The presence/absence analyses assumed that sequencing depth was roughly uniform across donors, and that assumption may not be true. According to a later genetic analysis, donors in an Asian-associated ancestry cluster had fewer N-insertions in productive TCRs than the roughly 700-donor mean. Correlated functional status among segregating V segments might be attributable to linkage disequilibrium, but an unknown experimental factor could not be ruled out. V-gene and J-gene trimming of TCR beta chains was associated with a missense DCLRE1C variant in a later genetic analysis, and the association was replicated in an independent cohort. In a later analysis, HLA-associated TCR beta chains were found to be more clonally expanded and to have lower generation probabilities than equally common non-associated chains. A further reported finding was that TCR beta sequences accurately predicted the HLA-A and HLA-B alleles for most subjects in the first cohort. Specific HLA alleles were associated with over 15,000 TCR beta sequences at a false discovery rate of 0.05 in a later analysis. Most CMV-associated TCR beta chains appeared to be HLA-restricted in a later analysis, and the HLA associations seemed to be driven largely by CMV exposure. Cytomegalovirus status was reported to be diagnosed by the classifier with high specificity and sensitivity in both the original and validation cohorts. A few of the identified cytomegalovirus-associated TCR beta chains were confirmed in vitro to be specific for cytomegalovirus antigens. A cluster of highly shared sequence variants was judged likely to represent a technical artifact of the sequencing pipeline. A later analysis found that TCR association rates varied across HLA loci, with DRB1 alleles showing the most associated TCRs and HLA-C alleles the fewest. The authors suggested that the approach could potentially be generalized to other disease states and immunological phenotypes. Broadly in line with IMGT annotations, most TCR beta V segments showed up in productive rearrangements about 87% or about 30% of the time in an earlier analysis of some 590 of the donors. The earlier analysis of a few hundred of the donors excluded seventeen rarely observed V segments, including chromosome 9 orphons, because counts were too low. Assigning TCR associations to individual alleles was difficult when HLA alleles, especially DR and DQ, strongly co-occurred. Across donors, most TCR sequences were observed very rarely, whereas some public TCRs were present in many individuals. A later analysis reported that several top co-occurrence clusters appeared linked to parvovirus B19, influenza, CMV and Epstein-Barr virus. For the cohort, immune exposure information was limited to CMV serostatus. A total of 164 TCR beta chains were listed by the study as associated with cytomegalovirus.

About this clone: Its antigen is not yet known. Per-base quality was not reported, and no clone a single base away is much larger than it.

Library prep was done by the immunoSEQ multiplex PCR assay. The multiplex PCR relied on a mix of 60 forward primers for TCR Vbeta segments and 13 reverse primers for TCR Jbeta segments. The CDR3 region of rearranged TCR beta genes was amplified from genomic DNA with a multiplex PCR assay. The amplified TCR beta libraries were sequenced on the Illumina HiSeq System as 87-base-pair reads. Per the original workflow: In a later analysis, some 80 million unique TCR beta chains were counted across the 666 repertoires, and some 10 million of these chains were shared by at least two donors. A nearest-neighbor algorithm error-corrected the raw reads and collapsed the reads into unique sequences, merging closely related sequences to remove PCR and sequencing errors. CDR3 sequences were aligned to IMGT reference sequences to assign V, D and J gene segments. Each retained sequence needed at least a six-nucleotide match to both a V gene segment and a J gene segment. Rearrangements were classified as productive when the CDR3 lacked stop codons and remained in frame with V and J, and all other rearrangements were classified as non-productive. Following IMGT convention, CDR3 was defined as the stretch from the second conserved V-encoded cysteine to the conserved J-encoded phenylalanine. The earlier analysis of about 590 of the donors excluded sequences that lacked an unambiguous match to a single V gene segment. An earlier analysis of some 500 of the donors classified V segments as functional when productive rearrangements were above 56.7% and as segregating when the standard deviation between donors was above 5%. A statistical classification framework was built for diagnosing cytomegalovirus status from the catalog of TCR beta chain sequences. In a later analysis, V and J genes were assigned by comparing TCR nucleotide sequences against IMGT/GENE-DB human TR gene sequences. In a later analysis, CDR3 sequences and most-parsimonious VDJ recombination scenarios were assigned using the TCRdist pipeline. A later analysis defined each TCR beta chain by its CDR3 amino acid sequence plus V-gene family, and excluded reads lacking a unique V-gene family. As a way to deal with suspected cross-contamination and a sequencing artifact, a later analysis dropped under 600 nucleotide sequences that were highly shared and had low generation probability. A later analysis calculated a clonal expansion index for each public chain from normalized within-repertoire ranks of inferred template counts. In a later analysis, generation probabilities were computed with a VDJ recombination model fitted to out-of-frame rearrangements, and the resulting probabilities were checked against IGoR. In a later analysis, TCR-TCR, TCR-HLA and TCR-CMV co-occurrence was scored with hypergeometric tests, and a repertoire-size bias correction was applied to TCR pairs. To estimate false discovery rates, a later analysis permuted the HLA or CMV assignments 20 times. In a later analysis, co-occurring TCRs were grouped with DBSCAN, and TCRdist sequence similarity was added when clustering was performed within HLA-allele-positive subsets. Co-occurrence clustering excluded repertoires with fewer than 30,000 or more than 120,000 public chains, plus five with anomalous nucleotide sharing. TCRdb provides this immuneACCESS table in a form limited to in-frame rearrangements. Some clones are lacking; in checked studies, under half of them reflect an unresolved V gene, and why the rest are absent is not known. For V, J and clone size, that table is used; D and trimming come from the DNA. Across this sample there are around 97,000 clones, with roughly 76% seen only once. The ten largest clones capture under 4.5% of the sample.

The cohort comprised several hundred healthy bone marrow donors. All cohort members were sampled while nominally healthy, although unrecorded immune exposures were likely present. The donor tested CMV seronegative and was one of the 352 seronegative cohort members. Every donor gave a peripheral blood sample, and the peripheral blood mononuclear cells from that sample were used for TCR beta sequencing. The Qiagen DNeasy Blood Extraction Kit was used to extract genomic DNA from the blood cell samples. The sequence derives from a man aged 35 to 55 in good health and CMV-seronegative. Sequencing input: PBMCs.

The nucleotides are TGTGCCAGCAGCCTCACCCAAGACAGAGCACCACATACGCAGTATTTT. This gives the protein CASSLTQDRAPHTQYF. The receptor chain draws on TRBV13 and TRBJ2-3, with a weak D call of TRBD1 (5 bases match). V drops 5 bases and J drops 7 bases, leaving 22 bases in between. The germline V gene encodes CDR1 PRHDT and CDR2 FYEKMQ (reference sequence). Inclusive of the bounding cysteine and phenylalanine, the CDR3 is 16 residues long. The retained sequence is limited to the CDR3, 48 bases, with the frame set at the first base.